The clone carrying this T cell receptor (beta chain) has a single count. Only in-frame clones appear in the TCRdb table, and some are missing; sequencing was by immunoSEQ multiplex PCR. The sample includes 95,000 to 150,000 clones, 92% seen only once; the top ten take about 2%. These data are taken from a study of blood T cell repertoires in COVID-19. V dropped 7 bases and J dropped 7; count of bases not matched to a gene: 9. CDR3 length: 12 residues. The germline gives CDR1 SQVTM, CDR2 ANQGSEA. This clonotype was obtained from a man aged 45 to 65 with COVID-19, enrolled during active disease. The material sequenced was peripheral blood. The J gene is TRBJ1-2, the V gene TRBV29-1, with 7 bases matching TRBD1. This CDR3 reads CSAGQPPAGYTF. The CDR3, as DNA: TGCAGCGCGGGACAGCCCCCCGCTGGCTACACCTTC.